One sample yielded the 31 T cell receptor beta chains listed below, sequenced in a study of CD8 T cells in Susac syndrome. RNA was extracted with the RNeasy kit, and a quantity of about 0.45 to 1 ug was reverse transcribed using random hexamers. MiXCR was run by TCRdb on the immunoSEQ multiplex PCR reads, yielding one entry per CDR3 protein. The table includes about 280,000 distinct CDR3 sequences, approximately 84% detected once. Sample: CD8+ T cells from PBMCs. The receptors derive from a human donor with multiple sclerosis.

This clonotype appeared a few times. This chain uses TRBV15 with TRBJ1-5; D gene ambiguous. The germline V gene encodes CDR1 LNHNV and CDR2 YYDKDF (reference sequence). Between the trimmed V and J ends, which lost 8 bases and 1 base, there was a span of 6 bases. The CDR3 length is 12 residues. The CDR3 coding sequence is TGTGCCACCGGTGACAGCAATCAGCCCCAGCATTTT. It translates to CATGDSNQPQHF.

J is TRBJ2-2 and V is TRBV2; D call uncertain. CDR3 length: 15 residues. CDR1 is SNHLY and CDR2 is FYNNEI in the germline V gene. Trimming cost V 5 bases and J 5 bases, with 15 bases left between them. Written as DNA, the CDR3 is TGTGCCAGCAGTATCCTTATTAGCAGTACCGGGGAGCTGTTTTTT. Translated: CASSILISSTGELFF.

The J gene is TRBJ2-7, the V gene TRBV29-1; D possibly matches TRBD1 or TRBD2 (6 bases each). This CDR3 contains 17 residues. V lost 0 bases, J lost 2 bases, and 20 bases lay in between. Germline CDR1 is SQVTM and CDR2 is ANQGSEA. CDR3 sequence reads: CSVEDRGGTGRTYEQYF. DNA of the CDR3: TGCAGCGTTGAAGATCGGGGAGGAACAGGGCGAACCTACGAGCAGTACTTC.

The CDR3 spells CASSLTPTLAGGPHNEQFF. The CDR3 DNA follows: TGTGCCAGCAGTTTAACCCCTACACTAGCGGGAGGACCCCACAATGAGCAGTTCTTC. The J gene is TRBJ2-1, the V gene TRBV27, with 12 bases identical to TRBD2. This CDR3 is built from 19 residues. Per germline, CDR1 MNHEY and CDR2 SMNVEV (reference sequence). The V segment lost 2 bases and the J segment 5 bases; nucleotides outside the gene matches: 13.

V is TRBV19 and J is TRBJ2-1; TRBD2 aligns across 7 bases. This CDR3 spans 15 amino acids. CDR1 and CDR2 (germline): LNHDA, SQIVND (reference sequence). Trimming took 6 bases from V and 8 from J; bases not matched to a gene: 13. Here the CDR3 reads CASRDEAGVPHEQFF. Written as DNA, the CDR3 is TGTGCCAGTAGGGACGAGGCGGGGGTCCCCCATGAGCAGTTCTTC.

This chain connects TRBV27 to TRBJ2-7; D not certain. The CDR3 is made up of 10 amino acids. CDR1 MNHEY and CDR2 SMNVEV come from the germline V gene (reference sequence). The germline V and J ends were trimmed by 8 bases and 8 bases, with 10 bases remaining between them. The CDR3, as DNA: TGTGCCAGCGGATCTACGCAGCAGTACTTC. It translates to CASGSTQQYF.

This rearrangement joins TRBV12-3 or TRBV12-4 to TRBJ2-7, with 8 bases identical to TRBD2. J lost 0 bases, V lost 4 bases, and 8 bases had no gene match. The CDR3 sequence is 16 residues long. In nucleotides, the CDR3 is TGTGCCAGCAGTTCATCGGGCGGGAGGTCCTCCTACGAGCAGTACTTC. Protein sequence: CASSSSGGRSSYEQYF.

This chain connects TRBV4-1 to TRBJ2-3; D might be TRBD2 (6 bases). From germline, CDR1 is MGHRA and CDR2 YSYEKL. CDR3 length equals 14 residues. V was shortened by 1 base and J by 4 bases, with 9 bases between the two germline ends. The CDR3 DNA is TGCGCCAGCAGCCAAGGCGCTAGCGCAGATACGCAGTATTTT. The encoded protein is CASSQGASADTQYF.

The chain recombines TRBV5-1 with TRBJ2-7, with D perhaps matching TRBD1 (6 bases). CDR1 is SGHRS and CDR2 is YFSETQ in the germline V gene. The CDR3 totals 18 residues. Trimming left V 5 bases short and J 2 bases short, with 26 bases between. CDR3 in amino acids: CASSRFPPLTGIAYEQYF. The CDR3 nucleotides are TGCGCCAGCAGTCGTTTCCCACCACTCACAGGGATCGCCTACGAGCAGTACTTC.

The genes are TRBV28 and TRBJ2-7; D is undetermined. The CDR3 is 12 residues long. Germline lookup yields CDR1 MDHEN and CDR2 SYDVKM. Trimming removed 1 base from V and 7 bases from J, with 8 bases in between. Written as DNA, the CDR3 is TGTGCCAGCAGTTTATTCAGCCCTGAGCAGTACTTC. Protein: CASSLFSPEQYF. Combining the CDR3 with reference TRBV28 and TRBJ2-7 gives the whole variable domain DVKVTQSSRYLVKRTGEKVFLECVQDMDHENMFWYRQDPGLGLRLIYFSYDVKMKEKGDIPEGYSVSREKKERFSLILESASTNQTSMYLCASSLFSPEQYFGPGTRLTVT.

This chain connects TRBV2 to TRBJ2-2, with D hard to call. This CDR3 contains 12 residues. CDR1 and CDR2 (germline): SNHLY, FYNNEI. The ends were cut back, 7 bases at V and 5 bases at J, with 8 bases in the middle. The CDR3 sequence is CASIFGTGELFF. Here the CDR3 DNA reads TGTGCCAGCATTTTTGGGACCGGGGAGCTGTTTTTT.

The V and J genes are TRBV27 and TRBJ2-3, with D maybe TRBD1 (5 bases). V lost 3 bases and J lost 6, with 13 bases in between. The CDR3 sequence is 14 residues long. Germline V CDR1 and CDR2: MNHEY, SMNVEV (reference sequence). CDR3 sequence reads: CASSLGRVIDTQYF. CDR3 nucleotide sequence: TGTGCCAGCAGTTTGGGCAGGGTCATCGATACGCAGTATTTT.

The rearrangement joins TRBV9 to TRBJ2-5; 10 nucleotides align to TRBD2. With V trimmed by 3 bases and J by 2 bases, 7 bases remained unmatched. Germline assignment: CDR1 SGDLS and CDR2 YYNGEE. The CDR3 is 16 residues long. The CDR3 protein is CASSEGLTSGQETQYF. The CDR3 DNA reads as TGTGCCAGCAGCGAGGGGTTGACTAGCGGGCAAGAGACCCAGTACTTC.

This chain connects TRBV9 to TRBJ2-2; D gene ambiguous. From germline, CDR1 is SGDLS and CDR2 YYNGEE. The length of the CDR3 is 16 residues. The V end was cut by 7 bases, the J end by 2 bases, with 18 bases between. The CDR3 sequence: CASGSAGRVNTGELFF. CDR3 bases: TGTGCCAGCGGTTCGGCTGGCCGGGTTAACACCGGGGAGCTGTTTTTT.

The chain recombines TRBV25-1 with TRBJ1-2, with TRBD1 matching over 12 bases. With V trimmed by 1 base and J by 6 bases, 6 bases remained unmatched. CDR3 length: 16 amino acids. Germline V gene sequence: CDR1 MGHDK, CDR2 SYGVNS. The chain's CDR3 is CASSELSGTGGNGYTF. The CDR3 nucleotides are TGTGCCAGCAGTGAATTGAGTGGGACAGGGGGCAATGGCTACACCTTC.

The V call is TRBV7-9, the J call TRBJ1-1; TRBD1 agrees at 12 bases. V shed 6 bases and J 11 bases; nucleotides not matched to a gene: 13. The germline gives CDR1 SEHNR, CDR2 FQNEAQ (reference sequence). The length of the CDR3 is 15 residues. CDR3 loop: CASSYRDRGRRAAFF. In nucleotides, the CDR3 is TGTGCCAGCAGTTACCGGGACAGGGGGCGCCGGGCGGCTTTCTTT. Based on the CDR3 plus reference TRBV7-9 and TRBJ1-1, the full variable domain is DTGVSQNPRHKITKRGQNVTFRCDPISEHNRLYWYRQTLGQGPEFLTYFQNEAQLEKSRLLSDRFSAERPKGSFSTLEIQRTEQGDSAMYLCASSYRDRGRRAAFFGQGTRLTVV.

V gene TRBV27 combines with J gene TRBJ1-2; D gene ambiguous. The length of the CDR3 is 12 residues. Germline CDR1 and CDR2: MNHEY and SMNVEV (reference sequence). Trimming took 8 bases from V and 4 from J, leaving 11 bases between them. CDR3 amino acids: CASGPSSYGYTF. The CDR3 DNA is TGTGCCAGCGGACCGAGCAGCTATGGCTACACCTTC.

The V and J genes are TRBV2 and TRBJ1-1; D ambiguous. The CDR3 sequence is 15 residues long. V was trimmed by 8 bases and J by 0 bases, leaving 16 bases between them. Germline V gene lookup returns CDR1 SNHLY and CDR2 FYNNEI. The DNA for the CDR3 is TGTGCCAGCCCGATTACTACGACCTTGAACACTGAAGCTTTCTTT. Amino acid sequence: CASPITTTLNTEAFF.

The rearrangement uses TRBV28 and TRBJ2-7, with TRBD2 matching over 9 bases. V was clipped by 4 bases and J by 4 bases; unmatched bases: 5. Germline V gene sequence: CDR1 MDHEN, CDR2 SYDVKM. The CDR3 runs to 14 residues. The CDR3 region has the DNA TGTGCCAGCAGTTGGGGACTAGCAGGTTACGAGCAGTACTTC. The encoded protein is CASSWGLAGYEQYF. Looking up the rest from reference TRBV28 and TRBJ2-7 gives the full variable domain: DVKVTQSSRYLVKRTGEKVFLECVQDMDHENMFWYRQDPGLGLRLIYFSYDVKMKEKGDIPEGYSVSREKKERFSLILESASTNQTSMYLCASSWGLAGYEQYFGPGTRLTVT.

J is TRBJ2-1 and V is TRBV7-2, with TRBD2 as a possible D gene (6 bases). The ends were cut back, 5 bases at V and 4 bases at J, with 18 bases in the middle. In germline, CDR1 is SGHTA, CDR2 FQGNSA. The CDR3 runs 16 residues. The CDR3 DNA reads TGTGCCAGCAGCCCAGCCTTGGAGGGCCGGTACAATGAGCAGTTCTTC. The encoded protein is CASSPALEGRYNEQFF.

This rearrangement joins TRBV11-2 to TRBJ2-7; D remains ambiguous. Germline V gene lookup returns CDR1 SGHAT and CDR2 FQNNGV. This CDR3 comprises 18 residues. V dropped 1 base and J dropped 2 bases, with 21 bases sitting between them. This chain's CDR3 is CASSLVRINALDAYEQYF. Here the CDR3 DNA reads TGTGCCAGCAGCTTAGTTAGGATCAACGCCCTCGACGCCTACGAGCAGTACTTC.

The rearrangement links TRBV11-2 to TRBJ2-1; TRBD2 matches 7 bases. Germline V gene sequence: CDR1 SGHAT, CDR2 FQNNGV. The V segment lost 4 bases and the J segment 2 bases; nucleotides outside the gene matches: 8. The length of the CDR3 is 16 residues. CDR3 region: CASSSKRDNTYNEQFF. CDR3 DNA sequence: TGTGCCAGCAGCTCGAAGCGGGATAACACCTACAATGAGCAGTTCTTC.

This sequence joins TRBV9 and TRBJ2-5; D unclear. This CDR3 spans 12 amino acids. V lost 5 bases and J 6 bases, leaving 11 bases between the germline ends. Germline V gene sequence: CDR1 SGDLS, CDR2 YYNGEE. CDR3 amino acids: CASRGNHQTQYF. The CDR3 DNA is TGTGCCAGCAGGGGGAATCACCAGACCCAGTACTTC.

This chain uses TRBV20-1 with TRBJ2-5; TRBD1 aligns across 7 bases. This CDR3 spans 16 amino acids. With 0 bases clipped from V and 1 base from J, the junction kept 8 bases outside the gene matches. Germline CDR1 reads DFQATT; CDR2 reads SNEGSKA (reference sequence). The CDR3 reads CSARDPGSGGQETQYF. CDR3 in DNA: TGCAGTGCTAGAGATCCTGGGTCAGGGGGCCAAGAGACCCAGTACTTC.

The chain links TRBV5-1 to TRBJ2-5; 7 bases fit TRBD1. The CDR3 loop spans 15 amino acids. The junction had 8 bases not matched to a gene; V was cut back by 4 bases and J by 2 bases. CDR1 and CDR2 (germline): SGHRS, YFSETQ. CDR3 sequence: CASSPGTVGQETQYF. DNA of the CDR3: TGCGCCAGCAGCCCTGGGACAGTAGGACAAGAGACCCAGTACTTC. The full variable domain, completed using reference TRBV5-1 and TRBJ2-5, is KAGVTQTPRYLIKTRGQQVTLSCSPISGHRSVSWYQQTPGQGLQFLFEYFSETQRNKGNFPGRFSGRQFSNSRSEMNVSTLELGDSALYLCASSPGTVGQETQYFGPGTRLLVL.

J is TRBJ1-2 and V is TRBV19; TRBD1 matches at 7 bases. The length of the CDR3 is 13 residues. V lost 6 bases to trimming and J lost 3 bases; unmatched junction nucleotides: 4. Germline CDR1 is LNHDA and CDR2 is SQIVND (reference sequence). The CDR3 loop is CASRITGDYGYTF. DNA of the CDR3: TGTGCCAGTAGGATAACAGGGGACTATGGCTACACCTTC.

This clonotype appeared a few times. Here the CDR3 reads CASSPQTSGRSYEQYF. The CDR3 coding sequence is TGTGCCAGCAGCCCCCAGACTAGCGGGCGTTCCTACGAGCAGTACTTC. V usage is TRBV7-9 and J usage is TRBJ2-7; TRBD2 matches at 10 bases. Germline V gene lookup returns CDR1 SEHNR and CDR2 FQNEAQ (reference sequence). The CDR3 loop spans 16 amino acids. With V trimmed by 5 bases and J by 1 base, 8 bases remained unmatched. The full variable domain, rest sourced from reference TRBV7-9 and TRBJ2-7, is DTGVSQNPRHKITKRGQNVTFRCDPISEHNRLYWYRQTLGQGPEFLTYFQNEAQLEKSRLLSDRFSAERPKGSFSTLEIQRTEQGDSAMYLCASSPQTSGRSYEQYFGPGTRLTVT.

This clonotype was detected only a few times. The rearrangement joins TRBV7-9 to TRBJ2-2, with D possibly being TRBD2 (5 bases). This CDR3 comprises 13 residues. Between the trimmed V and J ends, which lost 10 bases and 7 bases, there was a span of 16 bases. Germline CDR1 and CDR2: SEHNR and FQNEAQ (reference sequence). CDR3 amino acids: CANDGAAGGELFF. DNA of the CDR3: TGTGCCAACGATGGAGCCGCGGGCGGGGAGCTGTTTTTT. Based on the CDR3 plus reference TRBV7-9 and TRBJ2-2, the full variable domain is DTGVSQNPRHKITKRGQNVTFRCDPISEHNRLYWYRQTLGQGPEFLTYFQNEAQLEKSRLLSDRFSAERPKGSFSTLEIQRTEQGDSAMYLCANDGAAGGELFFGEGSRLTVL.

The CDR3 region is CASSPQPQGIETQYF. The CDR3 bases are TGTGCCAGCAGTCCTCAGCCACAGGGGATCGAGACCCAGTACTTC. The V and J genes are TRBV28 and TRBJ2-5, with 7 nucleotides matching TRBD1. V shed 5 bases, J shed 5 bases, and the junction held 11 bases outside the gene matches. Per the germline V gene, CDR1 is MDHEN and CDR2 is SYDVKM. There are 15 residues in the CDR3.

CDR3 nucleotide sequence: TGTGCCAGCAGTTTTTCGTCAGGGGGCAGGAACGAGCAGTACTTC. This sequence encodes CASSFSSGGRNEQYF. The genes are TRBV27 and TRBJ2-7, with 8 nucleotides matching TRBD1. J lost 5 bases, V lost 3 bases, and 9 bases had no gene match. The CDR3 runs to 15 residues. Germline V gene lookup returns CDR1 MNHEY and CDR2 SMNVEV (reference sequence).

The chain recombines TRBV2 with TRBJ2-7; perhaps TRBD2 as D (5 bases). The germline V gene has CDR1 SNHLY and CDR2 FYNNEI. Between the trimmed V and J ends, which lost 1 base and 0 bases, there was a span of 10 bases. This CDR3 spans 15 amino acids. In nucleotides, the CDR3 is TGTGCCAGCAGTGAAGAAGCGGCTAGCTCCTACGAGCAGTACTTC. It encodes CASSEEAASSYEQYF.